The rows below give T cell receptor beta chains drawn from one sample of a study of blood T cell repertoires in COVID-19. The assay was immunoSEQ multiplex PCR, and TCRdb's table has in-frame clones only and misses some. The sample holds approximately 200,000 clones, about four fifths seen once. Sequenced sample: peripheral blood. Every receptor here comes from a woman in her sixties or seventies with acute or convalescent COVID-19. The CDR3 runs from the conserved cysteine through the conserved F or W. Each record gives: D gene, V gene, clone size, J gene, CDR3 DNA, CDR3 protein. The D gene is left open where the match is weak. Clone size appears in some rows only: once, few, many, or a class for an expanded clone.

>-|TRBV30|-|TRBJ1-4
TGTGCCTGGAGTACAGGTTTTTCAACTAATGAAAAACTGTTTTTT
CAWSTGFSTNEKLFF
>-|TRBV9|few|TRBJ1-2
TGTGCCAGCAGCGCCGGGAGTCCAGTCGGCTATGGCTACACCTTC
CASSAGSPVGYGYTF
>-|TRBV27|-|TRBJ2-1
TGTGCCAGCAGCACATCCGGGACTCGTATTAGTGAGCAGTTCTTC
CASSTSGTRISEQFF
>-|TRBV20-1|-|TRBJ1-1
TGCAGTGCTAGTGGTCCAGTACTGAACACTGAAGCTTTCTTT
CSASGPVLNTEAFF
>-|TRBV30|-|TRBJ2-3
TGTGCCTGGACTTACGGTGCCTCAGATACGCAGTATTTT
CAWTYGASDTQYF
>TRBD1|TRBV20-1|-|TRBJ2-1
TGCAGTGCTAGTTGGGACAGGCAATACAATGAGCAGTTCTTC
CSASWDRQYNEQFF
>-|TRBV24-1|-|TRBJ2-2
TGTGCCACCAGTGACACGACTCGGGGAGGGGAGCTGTTTTTT
CATSDTTRGGELFF
>TRBD2|TRBV10-3|-|TRBJ2-7
TGTGCCATCAGTGGGACTAGCGGGGTCACGGAGCAGTACTTC
CAISGTSGVTEQYF
>-|TRBV6-5|-|TRBJ1-2
TGTGCCAGCAGGGGACTTTCACCCGATTATGGCTACACCTTC
CASRGLSPDYGYTF
>-|TRBV18|-|TRBJ2-2
TGTGCCAGCTCACCAGGGCAGGGGCGAAACACCGGGGAGCTGTTTTTT
CASSPGQGRNTGELFF